A single sample is the source of the 30 T cell receptor beta chains below, sequenced in a study of regulatory T cells in long-lasting Graves disease. Time point reported: persistent/refractory GD, antithyroid drugs over 5 years with positive TRAb. Extracted PBMC RNA gave rise to the TCR library. According to the study, TCR beta libraries were built with iRepertoire HTBI primers and CDR3-region Arm-PCR. Each CDR3 protein gets one entry after TCRdb re-called the multiplex PCR reads with MiXCR. This sample yields approximately 470,000 distinct CDR3 sequences, of which around 20% are seen a single time; less than 9% belongs to the top ten. This sample comprised peripheral blood mononuclear cells (PBMCs), obtained when the disease was refractory, from a patient treated with antithyroid drugs. Every receptor here comes from a female donor with Graves disease.

This chain links TRBV20-1 with TRBJ1-5; 8 bases line up with TRBD1. Per germline, CDR1 DFQATT and CDR2 SNEGSKA (reference sequence). The ends lost 6 bases at V and 0 bases at J; junction bases unmatched: 7. CDR3 length equals 15 residues. This CDR3 is CSASGQVYSNQPQHF. CDR3 nucleotide sequence: TGCAGTGCCTCGGGACAGGTTTATAGCAATCAGCCCCAGCATTTT.

CDR3 region: CASSLTEAFF. CDR3 DNA: TGTGCCAGCAGCTTAACTGAAGCTTTCTTT. The chain joins TRBV7-9 to TRBJ1-1; D is ambiguous. Germline V lookup: CDR1 SEHNR, CDR2 FQNEAQ (reference sequence). The CDR3 contains 10 residues. The V and J ends lost 2 bases and 5 bases respectively, with 0 bases between them.

This clonotype was observed at least ten times. The chain is built from TRBV12-3 or TRBV12-4 and TRBJ1-5; the D gene is possibly TRBD1 (5 bases). V lost 3 bases and J 4 bases, leaving 13 bases between the germline ends. This CDR3 spans 15 amino acids. CDR3 protein: CASSFGGSENQPQHF. The CDR3 region has the DNA TGTGCCAGCAGTTTTGGGGGTTCAGAAAATCAGCCCCAGCATTTT.

This clonotype was seen a handful of times. Here the CDR3 reads CSAGRPAGRNEQFF. The DNA for the CDR3 is TGCAGTGCCGGGCGGCCAGCGGGAAGGAATGAGCAGTTCTTC. V usage is TRBV20-1 and J usage is TRBJ2-1; TRBD2 agrees at 7 bases. The CDR3 loop spans 14 amino acids. After removal of 6 bases from V and 7 bases from J, the junction contained 12 bases not matched to a gene. The germline gives CDR1 DFQATT, CDR2 SNEGSKA (reference sequence).

The chain carries TRBV6-1 and TRBJ1-6; 9 nucleotides align to TRBD1. The CDR3 has 14 residues. Germline V gives CDR1 MNHNS, CDR2 SASEGT. V was pared by 6 bases and J by 7 bases, with 4 bases of the junction left unmatched. The DNA for the CDR3 is TGTGCCAGCAGCTGGGACAGGGTCAATTCACCCCTCCACTTT. Translated, it gives CASSWDRVNSPLHF.

In its sample, this clonotype was seen many times. The V call is TRBV9, the J call TRBJ1-4; D not certain. In germline, CDR1 is SGDLS, CDR2 YYNGEE. The CDR3 length is 15 residues. The V gene lost 0 bases and the J gene lost 5 bases, with 11 bases spanning the gap. The CDR3, as DNA: TGTGCCAGCAGCGTAGAGGGCAGACCGAATGAAAAACTGTTTTTT. This translates into CASSVEGRPNEKLFF.

This rearrangement joins TRBV5-1 to TRBJ2-2, with no clear D. The CDR3 is made up of 16 amino acids. V dropped 4 bases and J dropped 1 base, with 14 bases sitting between them. In germline, CDR1 is SGHRS, CDR2 YFSETQ. The CDR3 reads CASSLGHSWNTGELFF. In nucleotides, the CDR3 is TGCGCCAGCAGCCTTGGGCACTCTTGGAACACCGGGGAGCTGTTTTTT.

The J gene is TRBJ2-7, the V gene TRBV29-1; D is unresolved. V was pared by 4 bases and J by 4 bases, with 14 bases between. Germline CDR1 SQVTM, CDR2 ANQGSEA. This CDR3 contains 13 residues. The CDR3 coding sequence is TGCAGCGTTGGAGTTGCTTTGGGATACGAGCAGTACTTC. Amino acids: CSVGVALGYEQYF.

The gene calls are TRBV18 and TRBJ1-1; D gene ambiguous. Deletions cut 6 bases from V and 1 base from J, with 9 bases between. Germline-derived CDR1 and CDR2 are KGHSH and LQKENI. CDR3 size: 13 residues. CDR3 region: CASSPVANTEAFF. The CDR3 bases are TGTGCCAGCTCCCCCGTCGCGAACACTGAAGCTTTCTTT.

This clonotype showed up just a few times. The chain recombines TRBV20-1 with TRBJ2-7, with 9 bases matching TRBD2. The trim removed 0 bases at V and 3 bases at J, leaving 9 bases unmatched. The CDR3 consists of 16 residues. The V gene's germline CDR1 is DFQATT and CDR2 SNEGSKA (reference sequence). CDR3 sequence: CSARDRLAGSNYEQYF. CDR3 bases: TGCAGTGCTAGAGATAGGCTAGCGGGATCAAACTACGAGCAGTACTTC.

The chain couples TRBV24-1 to TRBJ2-5, with 9 bases fitting TRBD1. After removal of 4 bases from V and 5 bases from J, the junction contained 7 bases not matched to a gene. Germline V lookup: CDR1 KGHDR, CDR2 SFDVKD. This CDR3 is 15 amino acids long. CDR3 in DNA: TGTGCCACCAGTGACGCGGGACAGGGAGAGGAGACCCAGTACTTC. Translating gives CATSDAGQGEETQYF.

At least ten counts were recorded for this clonotype. J is TRBJ2-7 and V is TRBV7-9, with D possibly TRBD1 on 7 matching bases. The CDR3 contains 14 residues. Looked up from germline, CDR1 is SEHNR and CDR2 is FQNEAQ (reference sequence). V lost 4 bases, J lost 6 bases, and 16 bases lay in between. CDR3 nucleotide sequence: TGTGCCAGCAGCTCAGACAGGGACGGGGGCGAGCAGTACTTC. Translating gives CASSSDRDGGEQYF.

This clonotype has a count of ten or more. The chain combines TRBV7-8 with TRBJ2-5, with D perhaps TRBD1 (5 bases). Germline V lookup: CDR1 SGHVS, CDR2 FQNEAQ. Trimming pared 6 bases from V and 4 bases from J, leaving 15 bases between. This CDR3 contains 14 residues. CDR3 amino acids: CASRRYGATETQYF. Here the CDR3 DNA reads TGTGCCAGCAGAAGATATGGGGCCACAGAGACCCAGTACTTC.

This clonotype was recorded once. Just one base apart from a much larger clone, this may be a read error. The CDR3 sequence is CASSFKGVSTGEPFF. CDR3 DNA sequence: TGTGCCAGCAGTTTCAAAGGGGTCAGCACCGGGGAGCCGTTTTTT. The chain uses TRBV27 and TRBJ2-2, with D tentatively TRBD1 or TRBD2 (5 bases each). Germline CDR1 MNHEY, CDR2 SMNVEV (reference sequence). There are 15 residues in the CDR3.

This clonotype was detected many times. The chain joins TRBV28 to TRBJ2-5; 7 bases fit TRBD1. The germline V gene has CDR1 MDHEN and CDR2 SYDVKM. J was trimmed by 4 bases and V by 2 bases; bases with no gene match: 4. CDR3 size: 14 residues. The CDR3 spells CASSLRGGAETQYF. The CDR3 coding sequence is TGTGCCAGCAGTTTAAGAGGGGGCGCAGAGACCCAGTACTTC.

The chain links TRBV18 to TRBJ2-2; D call uncertain. The CDR3 contains 13 residues. Trimming took 8 bases from V and 0 from J, leaving 7 bases between them. In germline, CDR1 is KGHSH, CDR2 LQKENI. CDR3 DNA: TGTGCCAGCAGCCAAACGAACACCGGGGAGCTGTTTTTT. Amino acid sequence: CASSQTNTGELFF. Combining the CDR3 with reference TRBV18 and TRBJ2-2 gives the whole variable domain NAGVMQNPRHLVRRRGQEARLRCSPMKGHSHVYWYRQLPEEGLKFMVYLQKENIIDESGMPKERFSAEFPKEGPSILRIQQVVRGDSAAYFCASSQTNTGELFFGEGSRLTVL.

Here the CDR3 reads CASSRGRLLGGEQFF. The CDR3 bases are TGTGCCAGCAGCCGCGGGAGGCTCCTCGGGGGTGAGCAGTTCTTC. The chain combines TRBV3-1 with TRBJ2-1; 8 bases fit TRBD2. Trimming at V came to 4 bases and at J to 9 bases, leaving 11 bases not matched to a gene. This CDR3 has 15 amino acids. Germline V gene lookup returns CDR1 LGHDT and CDR2 YNNKEL (reference sequence).

This clonotype was picked up many times. Here the CDR3 reads CASSSQVNEQYF. CDR3 bases: TGTGCCAGCAGTTCCCAGGTGAACGAGCAGTACTTC. The chain has TRBV28 and TRBJ2-7; no firm D call. Germline loops: CDR1 MDHEN, CDR2 SYDVKM. V shed 4 bases and J shed 5 bases, with 9 bases lying between them. This CDR3 region has 12 residues.

The gene calls are TRBV5-1 and TRBJ2-7; D call uncertain. In germline, CDR1 is SGHRS, CDR2 YFSETQ. The CDR3 covers 15 residues. V was cut by 2 bases and J by 3 bases, with 15 bases left in between. The DNA for the CDR3 is TGCGCCAGCAGCTTTGGTGTGACACCCCTCTACGAGCAGTACTTC. Protein product: CASSFGVTPLYEQYF.

This clonotype has more than one count but fewer than ten. The V call is TRBV4-1, the J call TRBJ1-2, with D perhaps TRBD1 (6 bases). The length of the CDR3 is 15 residues. V was cut by 3 bases and J by 2 bases, with 13 bases left in between. Germline CDR1 reads MGHRA; CDR2 reads YSYEKL. The CDR3 protein is CASSQPAGANYGYTF. In nucleotides, the CDR3 is TGCGCCAGCAGCCAGCCGGCAGGGGCCAACTATGGCTACACCTTC.

This clonotype was recorded at least ten times. V is TRBV6-1 and J is TRBJ2-5, with D uncertain. This CDR3 is built from 14 residues. V was pared by 5 bases and J by 5 bases, with 15 bases between. From germline, CDR1 is MNHNS and CDR2 SASEGT. The CDR3 nucleotides read TGTGCCAGCAGTCCCCCGGCCGTTCGGGAGACCCAGTACTTC. Protein product: CASSPPAVRETQYF.

This clonotype was counted many times. The J gene is TRBJ1-1, the V gene TRBV30, with 7 bases lining up with TRBD1. Per the germline V gene, CDR1 is GTSNPN and CDR2 is SVGIG (reference sequence). Trimming removed 6 bases from V and 1 base from J; junction bases left unmatched: 8. There are 14 residues in the CDR3. CDR3 nucleotides: TGTGCCTGTCTACCGGACAGGAGGAACACTGAAGCTTTCTTT. Its translation is CACLPDRRNTEAFF.

The chain has TRBV19 and TRBJ2-4, with TRBD1 as a possible D gene (7 bases). This CDR3 has 13 amino acids. V lost 8 bases to trimming and J lost 9 bases, with 17 bases between them. Germline-derived CDR1 and CDR2 are LNHDA and SQIVND (reference sequence). The CDR3 nucleotides are TGTGCCAGTTCGACAGGGACTGGGAGCATTCAGTACTTC. Its protein product is CASSTGTGSIQYF. The complete variable domain, with remaining parts taken from reference TRBV19 and TRBJ2-4, reads DGGITQSPKYLFRKEGQNVTLSCEQNLNHDAMYWYRQDPGQGLRLIYYSQIVNDFQKGDIAEGYSVSREKKESFPLTVTSAQKNPTAFYLCASSTGTGSIQYFGAGTRLSVL.

Points on this clonotype: A much larger clone lies one base from this, so it may be a read error. This chain links TRBV10-3 with TRBJ1-1; the D is unclear. Between the trimmed V and J ends, which lost 8 bases and 1 base, there was a span of 11 bases. Germline CDR1 ENHRY, CDR2 SYGVKD. There are 13 residues in the CDR3. The CDR3, as DNA: TGTGCCATCTCGGCCGCCGGGAACACTGAAGCTTTCTTT. Protein: CAISAAGNTEAFF.

V is TRBV7-6 and J is TRBJ2-3, with D unclear. The germline gives CDR1 SGHVS, CDR2 FNYEAQ. Trimming took off 1 base at V and 4 bases at J, with 12 bases between the two ends. There are 15 residues in the CDR3. The CDR3: CASSLDWIESDTQYF. The CDR3 DNA reads as TGTGCCAGCAGCTTAGACTGGATAGAGTCAGATACGCAGTATTTT.

The chain employs TRBV7-6 and TRBJ2-5; no clear D gene. The ends were cut back, 3 bases at V and 5 bases at J, with 10 bases in the middle. This CDR3 spans 13 amino acids. Germline assignment: CDR1 SGHVS and CDR2 FNYEAQ. Here the CDR3 reads CASSLRLLETQYF. The CDR3 coding sequence is TGTGCCAGCAGCTTGCGGCTATTGGAGACCCAGTACTTC.

This clonotype was picked up a small number of times. A much larger clone lies a single base off, so this may be a read error. The V and J genes are TRBV7-8 and TRBJ2-7; D is undetermined. The CDR3 sequence is 11 residues long. Trimming left V 6 bases short and J 5 bases short, with 8 bases between. Germline V lookup: CDR1 SGHVS, CDR2 FQNEAQ. The CDR3 loop is CASRAGDEQYF. The DNA for the CDR3 is TGTGCCAGCAGGGCTGGGGACGAGCAGTACTTC.

This clonotype has just a few counts. The J gene is TRBJ2-5, the V gene TRBV29-1; 12 bases line up with TRBD2. Germline V gene data show CDR1 as SQVTM and CDR2 as ANQGSEA. Losses at the gene ends were 0 bases for V and 1 base for J; bases not matched to a gene: 12. CDR3 size: 19 residues. CDR3 amino acids: CSVEDRELAGGELQETQYF. In DNA, the CDR3 is TGCAGCGTTGAAGATCGAGAACTAGCGGGAGGCGAACTCCAAGAGACCCAGTACTTC.

This clonotype was recorded many times. The gene calls are TRBV27 and TRBJ1-2; D call uncertain. Trimming cost V 1 base and J 8 bases, with 14 bases left between them. The germline V gene encodes CDR1 MNHEY and CDR2 SMNVEV (reference sequence). The CDR3 has 14 amino acids. The CDR3 is CASSLWGGPGGYTF. The CDR3 DNA reads as TGTGCCAGCAGTTTATGGGGAGGCCCTGGGGGCTACACCTTC.

This clonotype occurred a few times. The chain has TRBV2 and TRBJ2-5, with 10 positions matching TRBD1. Germline loops: CDR1 SNHLY, CDR2 FYNNEI. CDR3 size: 14 residues. V gave up 6 bases and J gave up 5 bases; unmatched junction bases: 6. DNA for the CDR3: TGTGCCAGCAGGGCCGGGACAGGGGTGGAGACCCAGTACTTC. It encodes CASRAGTGVETQYF.